This TCR beta chain comes out of a study of blood T cell repertoires in COVID-19. Sequencing was performed with immunoSEQ multiplex PCR; in TCRdb, only in-frame clones are kept and a portion is missing. The data hold 180,000 or so clones, with roughly three quarters observed a single time. This TCR was recovered from a man in his 60s who had been exposed to COVID-19. The source material was PBMCs or T cells enriched from blood (not recorded which).

CDR3 coding DNA: TGTGCCAGCTCACCCGGGACAGGCACAGATACGCAGTATTTT. It yields the protein CASSPGTGTDTQYF. The chain is built from TRBV18 and TRBJ2-3, with 7 bases fitting TRBD1. Germline CDR1 and CDR2: KGHSH and LQKENI. Losses at the gene ends were 3 bases for V and 1 base for J; bases not matched to a gene: 1. The length of the CDR3 is 14 residues.